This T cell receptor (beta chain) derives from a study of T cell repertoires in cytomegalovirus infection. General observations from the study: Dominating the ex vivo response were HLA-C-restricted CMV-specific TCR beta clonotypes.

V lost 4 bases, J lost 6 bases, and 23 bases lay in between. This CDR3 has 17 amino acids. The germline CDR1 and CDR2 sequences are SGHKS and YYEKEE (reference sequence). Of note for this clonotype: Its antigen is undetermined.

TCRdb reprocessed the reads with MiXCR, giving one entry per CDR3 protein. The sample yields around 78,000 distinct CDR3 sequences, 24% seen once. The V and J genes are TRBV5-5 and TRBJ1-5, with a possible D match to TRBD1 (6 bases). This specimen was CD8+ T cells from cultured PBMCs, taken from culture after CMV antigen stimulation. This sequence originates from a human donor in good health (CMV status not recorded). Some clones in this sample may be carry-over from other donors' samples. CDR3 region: CASSPLGGRGLSQPQHF. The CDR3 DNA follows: TGTGCCAGCAGCCCCCTGGGGGGCCGAGGGTTGAGTCAGCCCCAGCATTTT. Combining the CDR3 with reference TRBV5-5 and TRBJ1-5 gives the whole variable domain DAGVTQSPTHLIKTRGQQVTLRCSPISGHKSVSWYQQVLGQGPQFIFQYYEKEERGRGNFPDRFSARQFPNYSSELNVNALLLGDSALYLCASSPLGGRGLSQPQHFGDGTRLSIL.